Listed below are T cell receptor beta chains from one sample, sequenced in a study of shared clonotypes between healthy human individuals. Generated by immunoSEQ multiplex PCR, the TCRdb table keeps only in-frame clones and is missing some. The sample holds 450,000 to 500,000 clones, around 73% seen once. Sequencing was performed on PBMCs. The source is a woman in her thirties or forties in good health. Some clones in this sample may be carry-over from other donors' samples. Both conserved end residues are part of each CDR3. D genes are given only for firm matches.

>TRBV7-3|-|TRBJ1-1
CASSFTSVTEAFF
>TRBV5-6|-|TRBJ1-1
CASSLRLNTEAFF
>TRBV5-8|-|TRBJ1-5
CASSSRSNQPQHF
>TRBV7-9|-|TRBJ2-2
CASSGDTGELFF
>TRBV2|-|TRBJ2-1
CASNRFLGNEQFF
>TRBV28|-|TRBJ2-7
CASSLGDSSLGQYF
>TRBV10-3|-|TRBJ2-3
CAISPLGGGDTQYF
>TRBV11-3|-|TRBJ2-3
CASSLSLGDTQYF
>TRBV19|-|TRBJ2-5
CASSDNPTRGETQYF
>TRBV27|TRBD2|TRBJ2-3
CASSPTLAGATDTQYF
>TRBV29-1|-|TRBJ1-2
CSVEGGADGYTF
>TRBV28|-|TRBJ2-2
CASSLAQGELFF
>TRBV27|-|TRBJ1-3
CATIFGNTIYF
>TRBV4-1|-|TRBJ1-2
CASSQDPEFMDGYTF
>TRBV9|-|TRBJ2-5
CASSFTSQETQYF
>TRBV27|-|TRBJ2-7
CASSLYSPGEQYF